This TCR beta chain is drawn from a study of T cells in Graves' hyperthyroidism and ophthalmopathy. Germline loops: CDR1 SGHRS, CDR2 YFSETQ. The CDR3 is 13 residues long. The germline V and J ends were trimmed by 4 bases and 1 base, with 9 bases remaining between them. Amplification of TCR beta CDR3 regions used RNA as the template. The HTBI primer set was used in a first-round RT-PCR of the TCR CDR3. From the multiplex PCR reads, TCRdb called clonotypes with MiXCR, one entry per CDR3 protein. The table has 150,000 or so distinct CDR3 sequences, roughly a fifth seen once; the top ten hold roughly 73%.

The sequenced sample consisted of blood. The rearrangement uses TRBV5-1 and TRBJ2-7; D is undetermined. This receptor was identified in a woman in her forties or fifties with Graves' hyperthyroidism that later progressed to Graves' ophthalmopathy. The CDR3 sequence is CASSRDPSYEQYF. CDR3 coding DNA: TGCGCCAGCAGCCGAGACCCTTCCTACGAGCAGTACTTC.